The rows below give T cell receptor beta chains drawn from one sample of a study of shared clonotypes between healthy human individuals. Assay used: immunoSEQ multiplex PCR; TCRdb lists only in-frame clones, some missing. The sample has more than 400,000 clones, more than 95% seen once. Sequencing used naive CD4+ T cells sorted from blood. These receptors all stem from a woman aged 30 to 39 in good health. Each CDR3 is given without its conserved first and last residue.

j_call | v_call | cdr3_aa
TRBJ2-7 | TRBV5-4 | ASSSQGEGYEQY
TRBJ1-2 | TRBV6-6 | ASSYSNTNYGYT
TRBJ1-2 | TRBV7-2 | ASSSNPTGRRENYGYT
TRBJ1-2 | TRBV14 | ASSQDGQSRRHGYT
TRBJ2-5 | TRBV5-1 | ATRGREGETQY
TRBJ2-7 | TRBV13 | ASSLQLANYEQY
TRBJ2-4 | TRBV6-5 | ASSPIGVAKNIQY
TRBJ2-1 | TRBV6-5 | ASSYSMDLYEQF
TRBJ1-1 | TRBV28 | ASRAKWGPEAF
TRBJ2-5 | TRBV25-1 | ASSATTGVETQY
NA | TRBV5-1 | ASSLDRDHEQY
TRBJ1-1 | TRBV10-3 | AISDTVNTEAF
TRBJ2-5 | TRBV15 | ATAGEGAKETQY
TRBJ2-5 | TRBV18 | ASSPPGAQETQY
TRBJ2-2 | TRBV11-3 | ASSPGLAVDTGELF
TRBJ1-5 | TRBV27 | ASSPGQGATQPQH
TRBJ2-3 | TRBV23-1 | ASSPLTTPADTQY
TRBJ2-2 | TRBV9 | ASSVVGRPNTGELF
TRBJ1-4 | TRBV29-1 | SVGSALGEKLF
TRBJ2-5 | TRBV11-2 | ASSVAGAALVTQY
TRBJ2-1 | TRBV11-2 | ASRVQGLYNEQF
TRBJ2-1 | TRBV13 | ASSLGTGSGNKF
TRBJ2-1 | TRBV5-4 | ASSLDFSYNEQF
TRBJ2-3 | TRBV9 | ASSGGTGHYTDTQY
TRBJ2-7 | TRBV11-1 | ASSRRRPYEQY
TRBJ1-4 | TRBV19 | ASSIFGGQLF
TRBJ2-5 | TRBV6-6 | ASSYSGRQETQY
TRBJ2-3 | TRBV27 | ASSPYRDLGTDTQY
TRBJ1-5 | TRBV28 | ASRPTGGRVQPQH
TRBJ1-1 | TRBV28 | AIAPLIGDGEAF
TRBJ1-3 | TRBV7-2 | ASSLGVMTGNTIY
TRBJ2-1 | TRBV10-3 | AISVASGRVEQF
TRBJ2-1 | TRBV4-2 | ASSQDSGTGGLNEQF
TRBJ2-3 | TRBV28 | ASGGTLLSTDTQY
TRBJ2-7 | TRBV28 | ASSFQGPYEQY
TRBJ1-6 | TRBV23-1 | ASSLGGGNSPLH